This T cell receptor (beta chain) was observed in a study of CD8+ T cells in alopecia areata. Whole-study results and caveats: Both scalp clonality and the expanded CD8+ clones among the top 100 showed a significant decrease with tofacitinib. Alopecia totalis/universalis scalp especially showed more expanded CD8+ clones than normal scalp. TCR sharing was clearer in mice than between patients, perhaps partly owing to patient HLA diversity.

RNA extraction and reverse transcription yielded cDNA as sequencing template. Method: immunoSEQ multiplex PCR; TCRdb's copy keeps in-frame clones and lacks some. The table records more than 100,000 clones, about nine tenths of them present only once. Concerning this clone itself: Its specificity is not known.

Noted treatment: oral pan-JAK inhibitor, 5-10 mg twice daily. The sequence came from a human donor with alopecia areata. Sequenced material: CD8+ T cells sorted from blood, taken at approximately week 30, from a patient treated with tofacitinib.

The CDR3 reads CASSEVPLRGAFF. CDR3 nucleotide sequence: TGTGCCAGCAGTGAAGTTCCACTCAGGGGGGCTTTCTTT. This chain uses TRBV6-1 with TRBJ1-1; 7 bases agree with TRBD1. Germline loops: CDR1 MNHNS, CDR2 SASEGT. The J segment lost 11 bases and the V segment lost 1 base, leaving 7 bases of the junction unmatched. The CDR3 loop spans 13 amino acids.